This T cell receptor beta chain is from a study of CD8 T cells in Susac syndrome. The CDR3 spans 17 residues. The germline V gene has CDR1 SGHAT and CDR2 FQNNGV. V was pared by 4 bases and J by 5 bases, with 13 bases of the junction left unmatched. This clonotype was detected only once. With random hexamers, 0.5 to 1 ug RNA was reverse transcribed. MiXCR, applied by TCRdb to the immunoSEQ multiplex PCR reads, yields one record per CDR3 protein. This sample has 200,000 to 300,000 distinct CDR3 sequences, with 90% to 95% found just once. This clonotype originated in a human donor with multiple sclerosis. The sample comprised CD4+ T cells from PBMCs. The rearrangement joins TRBV11-2 to TRBJ2-7, with TRBD1 identical over 11 bases. The CDR3 coding sequence is TGTGCCAGCAGCTCCAGCCCGTGGGACAGGGGGGCCCACGAGCAGTACTTC. As protein: CASSSSPWDRGAHEQYF.